This T cell receptor beta chain was sequenced for a study of monozygotic twins with inflammatory bowel disease. General study points: IBD patients shared fewer clonotypes with other individuals than healthy twins, especially patients with disease activity signs.

From germline, CDR1 is SGDLS and CDR2 YYNGEE. The CDR3 has 13 residues. Donors gave around 2.5 ml of blood apiece. A note on this clonotype: Its specificity is not known.

Generation of cDNA took place in eight separate reactions per sample. Reanalyzing the 5' RACE reads, TCRdb keeps one entry per CDR3 protein, without DNA. Here the sample table reports around 40,000 distinct CDR3 sequences. The sample was blood. The chain recombines TRBV9 with TRBJ1-3. This clonotype was sampled from a human donor with ulcerative colitis or Crohn's disease, or a healthy co-twin of an affected twin (not recorded which). CDR3: CASSRNSGNTIYF.